This TCR beta chain was found in a study of CD8+ T cells in alopecia areata. The CDR3 runs 14 residues. Trimming took 5 bases from V and 4 from J; bases not matched to a gene: 7. The germline V gene encodes CDR1 SQVTM and CDR2 ANQGSEA. The authors extracted RNA and reverse transcribed it into cDNA as the sequencing template. Data came from immunoSEQ multiplex PCR; TCRdb stores just in-frame clones and leaves some out. The sample comprises roughly 200,000 clones, 58% of which are singletons, and roughly 12% rests with the top ten. The sample holds one count of this clone. Sample treatment: oral pan-JAK inhibitor, 5-10 mg twice daily.

The chain recombines TRBV29-1 with TRBJ2-3; the match to TRBD2 covers 9 bases. Sample: CD8+ T cells sorted from blood, taken at week 24, from a patient treated with tofacitinib. This clonotype originated in a human donor with alopecia areata. In DNA, the CDR3 is TGCAGCGTTCCTAGCGGGGCGGGGGCAGATACGCAGTATTTT. As protein: CSVPSGAGADTQYF.